This TCR beta chain was identified in a study of T cell responses to AZD1222 COVID-19 vaccine. Worth noting for this clone: Its specificity is not known.

Method: immunoSEQ multiplex PCR; TCRdb's copy keeps in-frame clones and lacks some. The sample lists over 90,000 clones; roughly 86% were seen once. Whole-study results and caveats: Dominant at 160-218 and 743-854, vaccine-associated CD4 TCRs also spanned spike.

Looked up from germline, CDR1 is SNHLY and CDR2 is FYNNEI. The CDR3 covers 14 residues. Deletions cut 4 bases from V and 0 bases from J, with 7 bases between. This receptor was obtained from an adult in good health. The specimen was peripheral blood, collected on day 0 of AZD1222 vaccination. The V call is TRBV2, the J call TRBJ1-3; D is unresolved. CDR3 residues: CASSGGYSGNTIYF. The CDR3 region has the DNA TGTGCCAGCAGTGGAGGGTACTCTGGAAACACCATATATTTT.